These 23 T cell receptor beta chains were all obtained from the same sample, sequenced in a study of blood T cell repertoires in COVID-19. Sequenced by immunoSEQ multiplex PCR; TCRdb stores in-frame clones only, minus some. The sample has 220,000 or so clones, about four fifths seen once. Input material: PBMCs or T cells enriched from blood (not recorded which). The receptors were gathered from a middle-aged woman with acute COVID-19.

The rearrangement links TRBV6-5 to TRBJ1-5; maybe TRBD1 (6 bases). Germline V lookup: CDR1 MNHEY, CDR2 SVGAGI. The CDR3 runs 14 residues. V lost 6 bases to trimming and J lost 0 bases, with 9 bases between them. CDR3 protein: CASSSGDSNQPQHF. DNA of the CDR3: TGTGCCAGCAGCTCAGGGGATAGCAATCAGCCCCAGCATTTT.

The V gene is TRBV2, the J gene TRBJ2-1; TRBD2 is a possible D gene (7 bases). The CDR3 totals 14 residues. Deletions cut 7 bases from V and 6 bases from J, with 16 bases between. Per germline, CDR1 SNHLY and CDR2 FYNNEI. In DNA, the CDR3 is TGTGCCAGCACTCCTGTGGGAGGGGGCAATGAGCAGTTCTTC. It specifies CASTPVGGGNEQFF.

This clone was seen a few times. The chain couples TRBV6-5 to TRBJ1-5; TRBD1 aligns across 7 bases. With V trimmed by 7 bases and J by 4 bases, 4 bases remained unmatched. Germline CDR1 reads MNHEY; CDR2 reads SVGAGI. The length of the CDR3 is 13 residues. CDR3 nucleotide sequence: TGTGCCAGCATCCCGACAGGGAATCAGCCCCAGCATTTT. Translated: CASIPTGNQPQHF.

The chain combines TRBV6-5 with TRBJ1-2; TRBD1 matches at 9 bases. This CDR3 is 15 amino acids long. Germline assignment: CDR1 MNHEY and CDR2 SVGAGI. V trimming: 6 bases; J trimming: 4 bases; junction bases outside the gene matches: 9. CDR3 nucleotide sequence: TGTGCCAGCAGCACACAGGGGGCGCATTCCTATGGCTACACCTTC. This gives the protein CASSTQGAHSYGYTF.

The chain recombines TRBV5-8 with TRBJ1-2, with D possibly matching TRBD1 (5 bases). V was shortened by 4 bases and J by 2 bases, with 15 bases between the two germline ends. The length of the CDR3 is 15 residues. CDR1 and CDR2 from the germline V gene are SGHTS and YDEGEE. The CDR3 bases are TGTGCCAGCAGCCGGGGCAGGGAGGCAAACTATGGCTACACCTTC. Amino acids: CASSRGREANYGYTF.

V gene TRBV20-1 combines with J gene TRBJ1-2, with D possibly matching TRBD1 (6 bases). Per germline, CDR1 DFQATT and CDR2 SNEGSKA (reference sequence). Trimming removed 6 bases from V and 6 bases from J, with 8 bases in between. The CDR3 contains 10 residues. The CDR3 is CSAKGDGYTF. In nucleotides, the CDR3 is TGCAGTGCGAAGGGGGATGGCTACACCTTC.

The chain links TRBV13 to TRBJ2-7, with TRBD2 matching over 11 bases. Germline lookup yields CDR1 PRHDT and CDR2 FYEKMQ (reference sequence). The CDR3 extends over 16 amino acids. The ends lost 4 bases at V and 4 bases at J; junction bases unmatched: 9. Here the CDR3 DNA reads TGTGCCAGCAGCTCTTCCGGGACTAGCGGAAGATACGAGCAGTACTTC. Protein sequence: CASSSSGTSGRYEQYF. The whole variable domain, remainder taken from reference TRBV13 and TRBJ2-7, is AAGVIQSPRHLIKEKRETATLKCYPIPRHDTVYWYQQGPGQDPQFLISFYEKMQSDKGSIPDRFSAQQFSDYHSELNMSSLELGDSALYFCASSSSGTSGRYEQYFGPGTRLTVT.

The CDR3 region has the DNA TGTGCCAGCAGCTTGAGGGACAGGGTTTTCTACAATGAGCAGTTCTTC. Protein sequence: CASSLRDRVFYNEQFF. The chain combines TRBV5-6 with TRBJ2-1; TRBD1 aligns across 9 bases. V shed 1 base, J shed 3 bases, and the junction held 5 bases outside the gene matches. The CDR3 spans 16 residues. Germline V CDR1 and CDR2: SGHDT, YYEEEE.

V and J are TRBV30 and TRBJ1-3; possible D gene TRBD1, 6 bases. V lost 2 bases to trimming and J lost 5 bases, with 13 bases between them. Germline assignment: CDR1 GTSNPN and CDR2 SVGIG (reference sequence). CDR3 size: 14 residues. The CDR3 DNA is TGTGCCTGGAGTCTAGGGACATTGCGAAACACCATATATTTT. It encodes CAWSLGTLRNTIYF.

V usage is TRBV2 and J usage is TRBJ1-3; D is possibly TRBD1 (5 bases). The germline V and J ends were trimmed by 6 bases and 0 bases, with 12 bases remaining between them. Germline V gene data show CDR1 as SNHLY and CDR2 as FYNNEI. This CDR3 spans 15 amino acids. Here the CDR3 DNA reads TGTGCCAGCAGCGCCGACAGATCCTCTGGAAACACCATATATTTT. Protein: CASSADRSSGNTIYF.

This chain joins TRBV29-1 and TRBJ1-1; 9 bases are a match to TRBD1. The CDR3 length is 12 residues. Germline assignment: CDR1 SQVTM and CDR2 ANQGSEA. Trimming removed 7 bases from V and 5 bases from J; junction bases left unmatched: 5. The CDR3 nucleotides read TGCAGCGCCCGGGACAGGGAAACTGAAGCTTTCTTT. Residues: CSARDRETEAFF.

CDR3 sequence (DNA): TGTGCCAGCTCACCACGTCGTCACAGTTATAATTCACCCCTCCACTTT. Translated, it gives CASSPRRHSYNSPLHF. The chain has TRBV18 and TRBJ1-6; D gene ambiguous. Trimming took off 1 base at V and 4 bases at J, with 11 bases between the two ends. In germline, CDR1 is KGHSH, CDR2 LQKENI. This CDR3 contains 16 residues.

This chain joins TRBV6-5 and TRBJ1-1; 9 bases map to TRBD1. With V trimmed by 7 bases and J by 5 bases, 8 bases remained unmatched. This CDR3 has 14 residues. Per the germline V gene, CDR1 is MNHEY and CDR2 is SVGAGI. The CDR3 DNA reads TGTGCCAGCATCCTGGACAGGGGTCGGACTGAAGCTTTCTTT. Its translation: CASILDRGRTEAFF.

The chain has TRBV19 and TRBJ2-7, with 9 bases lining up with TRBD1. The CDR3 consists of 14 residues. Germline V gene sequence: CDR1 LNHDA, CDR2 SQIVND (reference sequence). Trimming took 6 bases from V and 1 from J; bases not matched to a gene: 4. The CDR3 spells CASSHGTGSYEQYF. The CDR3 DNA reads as TGTGCCAGTAGCCACGGGACAGGGTCCTACGAGCAGTACTTC.

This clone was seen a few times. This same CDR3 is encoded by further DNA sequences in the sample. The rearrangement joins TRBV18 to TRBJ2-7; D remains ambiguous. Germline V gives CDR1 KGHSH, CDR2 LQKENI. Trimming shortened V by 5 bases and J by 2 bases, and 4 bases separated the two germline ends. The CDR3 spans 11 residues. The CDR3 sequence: CASSSTYEQYF. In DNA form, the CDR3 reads TGTGCCAGCTCATCAACCTACGAGCAGTACTTC.

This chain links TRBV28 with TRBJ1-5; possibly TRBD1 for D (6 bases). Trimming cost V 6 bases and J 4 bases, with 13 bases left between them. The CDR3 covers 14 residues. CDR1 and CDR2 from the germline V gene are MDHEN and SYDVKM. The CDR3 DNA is TGTGCCAGCAGCCCGGGACAATTTAATCAGCCCCAGCATTTT. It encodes CASSPGQFNQPQHF.

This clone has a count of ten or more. The CDR3 spells CASSREGQGKGEQYF. The CDR3 DNA sequence: TGTGCCAGCAGCCGTGAAGGACAGGGAAAGGGCGAGCAGTACTTC. This chain uses TRBV11-1 with TRBJ2-7; 8 bases agree with TRBD1. CDR1 and CDR2 from the germline V gene are SGHAT and FQDESV (reference sequence). This CDR3 is 15 amino acids long. Trimming took 5 bases from V and 6 from J; bases not matched to a gene: 12. Variable domain in full (rest from reference TRBV11-1 and TRBJ2-7): EAEVAQSPRYKITEKSQAVAFWCDPISGHATLYWYRQILGQGPELLVQFQDESVVDDSQLPKDRFSAERLKGVDSTLKIQPAELGDSAMYLCASSREGQGKGEQYFGPGTRLTVT.

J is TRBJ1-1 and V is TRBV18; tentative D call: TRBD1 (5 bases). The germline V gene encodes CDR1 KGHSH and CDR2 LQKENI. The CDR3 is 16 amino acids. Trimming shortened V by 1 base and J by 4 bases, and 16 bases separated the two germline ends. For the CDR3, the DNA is TGTGCCAGCTCACCACGGACATCTGGCGATGGCACTGAAGCTTTCTTT. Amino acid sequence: CASSPRTSGDGTEAFF.

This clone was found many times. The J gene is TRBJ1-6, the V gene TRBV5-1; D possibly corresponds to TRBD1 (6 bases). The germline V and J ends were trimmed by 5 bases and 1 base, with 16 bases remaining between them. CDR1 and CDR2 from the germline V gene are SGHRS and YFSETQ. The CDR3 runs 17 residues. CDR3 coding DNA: TGCGCCAGCAGTAGGCAGGGGCGCCAGTCCTATAATTCACCCCTCCACTTT. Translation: CASSRQGRQSYNSPLHF. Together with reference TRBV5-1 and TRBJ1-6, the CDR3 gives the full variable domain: KAGVTQTPRYLIKTRGQQVTLSCSPISGHRSVSWYQQTPGQGLQFLFEYFSETQRNKGNFPGRFSGRQFSNSRSEMNVSTLELGDSALYLCASSRQGRQSYNSPLHFGNGTRLTVT.

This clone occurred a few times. CDR3 protein: CASSEPGTAAEAFF. Written as DNA, the CDR3 is TGCGCCAGCAGTGAGCCCGGGACAGCGGCTGAAGCTTTCTTT. The V call is TRBV10-2, the J call TRBJ1-1; TRBD1 matches 7 bases. The germline V gene encodes CDR1 WSHSY and CDR2 SAAADI. Trimming cost V 2 bases and J 6 bases; bases outside gene matches: 6. This CDR3 is 14 amino acids long.

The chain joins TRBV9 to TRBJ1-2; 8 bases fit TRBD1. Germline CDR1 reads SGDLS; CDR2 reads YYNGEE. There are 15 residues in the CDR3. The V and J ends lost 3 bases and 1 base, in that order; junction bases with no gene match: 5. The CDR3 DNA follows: TGTGCCAGCAGCGAGGGGACAGGCGGTAACTATGGCTACACCTTC. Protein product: CASSEGTGGNYGYTF.

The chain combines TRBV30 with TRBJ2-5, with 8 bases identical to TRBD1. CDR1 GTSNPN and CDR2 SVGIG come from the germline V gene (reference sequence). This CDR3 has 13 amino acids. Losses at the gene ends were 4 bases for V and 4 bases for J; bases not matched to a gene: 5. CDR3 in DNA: TGTGCCTGGACTGGACAGGGAGTAGAGACCCAGTACTTC. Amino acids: CAWTGQGVETQYF. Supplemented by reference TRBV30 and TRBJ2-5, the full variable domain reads SQTIHQWPATLVQPVGSPLSLECTVEGTSNPNLYWYRQAAGRGLQLLFYSVGIGQISSEVPQNLSASRPQDRQFILSSKKLLLSDSGFYLCAWTGQGVETQYFGPGTRLLVL.

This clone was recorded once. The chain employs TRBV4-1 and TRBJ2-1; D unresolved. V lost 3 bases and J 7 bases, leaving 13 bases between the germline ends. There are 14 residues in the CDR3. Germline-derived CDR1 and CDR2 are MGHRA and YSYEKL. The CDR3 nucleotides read TGCGCCAGCAGCCACCCTGCCAGGTCTAATGAGCAGTTCTTC. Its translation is CASSHPARSNEQFF.